This record concerns one T cell receptor beta chain sequence. Its cognate antigen is unknown. The data derive from a study of cytomegalovirus exposure and HLA in healthy donors. Study overall: Previous work identified roughly 120 million unique TCR beta sequences from roughly 170 million T cells. Points from the study as a whole: CMV serostatus was the sole immune exposure data available. According to the study, around 150 TCR beta chains were cytomegalovirus-associated. For TCR beta chains, V- and J-gene trimming was later linked to a missense DCLRE1C variant.

PCR employed 60 Vbeta and 13 Jbeta primers. The repertoire was sequenced with immunoSEQ multiplex PCR; TCRdb's copy has only in-frame clones and lacks some. The sample shows roughly 120,000 clones, roughly 80% of them seen only once. The TCR originated in a woman in her twenties or thirties in good health and CMV-seropositive. Sequenced: PBMCs.

The CDR3 is CATGGREGGQPQHF. In nucleotides, the CDR3 is TGTGCCACCGGGGGACGGGAGGGCGGTCAGCCCCAGCATTTT. The chain recombines TRBV15 with TRBJ1-5; maybe TRBD1 (5 bases). The V end was cut by 8 bases, the J end by 6 bases, with 17 bases between. The CDR3 totals 14 residues. Germline V lookup: CDR1 LNHNV, CDR2 YYDKDF (reference sequence).